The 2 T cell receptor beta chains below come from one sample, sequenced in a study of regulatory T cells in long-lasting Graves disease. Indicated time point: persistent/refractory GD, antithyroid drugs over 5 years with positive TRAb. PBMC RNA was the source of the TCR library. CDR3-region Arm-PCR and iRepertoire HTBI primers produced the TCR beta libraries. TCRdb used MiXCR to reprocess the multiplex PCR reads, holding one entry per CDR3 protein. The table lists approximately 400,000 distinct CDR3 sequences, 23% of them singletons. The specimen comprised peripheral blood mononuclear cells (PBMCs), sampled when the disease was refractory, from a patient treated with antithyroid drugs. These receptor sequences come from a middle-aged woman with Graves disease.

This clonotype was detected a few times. The CDR3 DNA is TGTGCCAGCTCACCGGGGGGGTTGGGCACTGAAGCTTTCTTT. Its protein product is CASSPGGLGTEAFF. This chain joins TRBV18 and TRBJ1-1, with D possibly TRBD1 on 5 matching bases. Germline-derived CDR1 and CDR2 are KGHSH and LQKENI. The CDR3 runs 14 residues. V gave up 3 bases and J gave up 4 bases, with 12 bases separating them.

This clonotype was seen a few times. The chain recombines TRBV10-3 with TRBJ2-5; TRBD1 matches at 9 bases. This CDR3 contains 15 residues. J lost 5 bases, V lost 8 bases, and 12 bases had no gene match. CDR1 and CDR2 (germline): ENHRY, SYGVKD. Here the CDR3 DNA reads TGTGCCATCTCTACCCCGGGACAGGGTAGGGAGACCCAGTACTTC. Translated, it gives CAISTPGQGRETQYF.